Presented here are 17 T cell receptor beta chains from one specimen sequenced in a study of blood T cell repertoires in COVID-19. TCRdb keeps only in-frame clones here, not all; method: immunoSEQ multiplex PCR. There are 72,000 or so clones in the sample; around nine tenths occur only once, and under 15% lies in the top ten. Sequenced sample: peripheral blood. These receptors originate from a woman in her sixties or seventies with acute or convalescent COVID-19.

This clone was seen a few times. The V and J genes are TRBV5-1 and TRBJ1-5, with no clear D. The CDR3 loop spans 16 amino acids. Trimming removed 0 bases from V and 1 base from J, with 11 bases in between. Germline assignment: CDR1 SGHRS and CDR2 YFSETQ. CDR3 nucleotides: TGCGCCAGCAGCTTGGTAGAGGGTTTGAGCAATCAGCCCCAGCATTTT. The encoded protein is CASSLVEGLSNQPQHF.

The rearrangement uses TRBV18 and TRBJ1-6, with 7 bases identical to TRBD1. Looked up from germline, CDR1 is KGHSH and CDR2 is LQKENI. The CDR3 has 15 residues. V shed 4 bases and J 1 base; nucleotides not matched to a gene: 1. The CDR3 reads CASSQGASYNSPLHF. The CDR3, as DNA: TGTGCCAGCTCACAGGGGGCATCCTATAATTCACCCCTCCACTTT.

The CDR3 bases are TGTGCCAGCAGCGTTCTAGCGGGGGCCCCCTACGAGCAGTACTTC. Amino acid sequence: CASSVLAGAPYEQYF. V usage is TRBV9 and J usage is TRBJ2-7; 10 bases match TRBD2. J lost 2 bases, V lost 2 bases, and 4 bases had no gene match. Per germline, CDR1 SGDLS and CDR2 YYNGEE. The CDR3 spans 15 residues.

The chain couples TRBV2 to TRBJ2-2; 8 bases line up with TRBD1. J was trimmed by 6 bases and V by 6 bases; bases with no gene match: 6. Per the germline V gene, CDR1 is SNHLY and CDR2 is FYNNEI. The CDR3 runs 14 residues. The CDR3 protein is CASRPGRGPGELFF. As DNA, the CDR3 is TGTGCCAGCAGGCCCGGCAGGGGGCCCGGGGAGCTGTTTTTT.

V gene TRBV5-1 combines with J gene TRBJ1-1, with D uncertain. CDR3 length equals 12 residues. V gave up 7 bases and J gave up 2 bases, with 9 bases separating them. The germline gives CDR1 SGHRS, CDR2 YFSETQ. Here the CDR3 reads CASSSTNTEAFF. CDR3 nucleotide sequence: TGCGCCAGCTCCTCAACAAACACTGAAGCTTTCTTT.

This chain connects TRBV11-1 to TRBJ2-5, with D maybe TRBD2 (6 bases). Germline CDR1 reads SGHAT; CDR2 reads FQDESV (reference sequence). The CDR3 covers 13 residues. V shed 7 bases and J shed 4 bases, with 13 bases lying between them. The CDR3 DNA follows: TGTGCCAGCACTCGCGGGGCGGCAGAGACCCAGTACTTC. As protein: CASTRGAAETQYF.

This clone appeared a single time. The chain uses TRBV7-2 and TRBJ1-5; maybe TRBD1 (5 bases). Germline loops: CDR1 SGHTA, CDR2 FQGNSA. This CDR3 region has 13 residues. The V end was cut by 4 bases, the J end by 4 bases, with 8 bases between. CDR3 nucleotide sequence: TGTGCCAGCAGCTGGGGGGTAAATCAGCCCCAGCATTTT. It is translated as CASSWGVNQPQHF. Combining the CDR3 with reference TRBV7-2 and TRBJ1-5 gives the whole variable domain GAGVSQSPSNKVTEKGKDVELRCDPISGHTALYWYRQSLGQGLEFLIYFQGNSAPDKSGLPSDRFSAERTGGSVSTLTIQRTQQEDSAVYLCASSWGVNQPQHFGDGTRLSIL.

The rearrangement uses TRBV3-1 (or the pseudogene TRBV3-2) and TRBJ1-6; perhaps TRBD1 as D (5 bases). CDR1 is LGHDT and CDR2 is YNNKEL in the germline V gene (reference sequence). Trimming left V 6 bases short and J 8 bases short, with 11 bases between. The CDR3 is made up of 13 amino acids. The CDR3 sequence is CASSRGGDSPLHF. CDR3 nucleotides: TGTGCCAGCAGTCGCGGAGGGGATTCACCCCTCCACTTT.

CDR3 DNA sequence: TGTGCCAGCAGCCTTGCCGGGGTGTTGACCCAGTACTTC. It translates to CASSLAGVLTQYF. This rearrangement joins TRBV3-1 (or the pseudogene TRBV3-2) to TRBJ2-5, with D maybe TRBD2 (5 bases). Deletions cut 4 bases from V and 7 bases from J, with 13 bases between. The CDR3 loop spans 13 amino acids. Germline values: CDR1 LGHDT, CDR2 YNNKEL (reference sequence).

This sequence joins TRBV6-5 and TRBJ2-7, with TRBD1 matching 9 bases. Germline-derived CDR1 and CDR2 are MNHEY and SVGAGI. Trimming took 6 bases from V and 0 from J; bases not matched to a gene: 6. This CDR3 spans 15 amino acids. The CDR3 reads CASSEGQGPSYEQYF. The DNA for the CDR3 is TGTGCCAGCAGCGAGGGACAGGGTCCCTCCTACGAGCAGTACTTC.

This rearrangement joins TRBV24-1 to TRBJ2-3, with D unresolved. The V gene's germline CDR1 is KGHDR and CDR2 SFDVKD. Trimming took 6 bases from V and 10 from J, leaving 19 bases between them. This CDR3 comprises 14 residues. The CDR3 sequence is CATSLDGSTSAQYF. Here the CDR3 DNA reads TGTGCCACCAGTCTTGACGGGTCAACGAGTGCGCAGTATTTT.

V is TRBV12-3 or TRBV12-4 and J is TRBJ1-1; D remains unclear. Trimming took 2 bases from V and 0 from J, leaving 4 bases between them. The CDR3 is made up of 13 amino acids. CDR3 sequence: CASSLTVNTEAFF. The CDR3 bases are TGTGCCAGCAGTTTAACGGTGAACACTGAAGCTTTCTTT.

The rearrangement links TRBV5-4 to TRBJ2-6; possibly TRBD2 for D (6 bases). This CDR3 has 18 amino acids. Trimming cost V 0 bases and J 0 bases, with 13 bases left between them. Germline CDR1 SGHNT, CDR2 YYREEE (reference sequence). The chain's CDR3 is CASSLASVRSSGANVLTF. The CDR3 DNA reads as TGTGCCAGCAGCTTGGCTAGCGTCCGCAGCTCTGGGGCCAACGTCCTGACTTTC.

This clone is medium-sized (0.01 to 0.1%). The V gene is TRBV19, the J gene TRBJ1-5; D perhaps matches TRBD1 (6 bases). This CDR3 is 13 amino acids long. Between the trimmed V and J ends, which lost 6 bases and 11 bases, there was a span of 17 bases. Germline-derived CDR1 and CDR2 are LNHDA and SQIVND (reference sequence). The CDR3 loop reads CASSPTVEGAQHF. The CDR3 DNA is TGTGCCAGTAGCCCCACGGTTGAGGGGGCCCAGCATTTT. Full variable domain (missing parts from reference TRBV19 and TRBJ1-5): DGGITQSPKYLFRKEGQNVTLSCEQNLNHDAMYWYRQDPGQGLRLIYYSQIVNDFQKGDIAEGYSVSREKKESFPLTVTSAQKNPTAFYLCASSPTVEGAQHFGDGTRLSIL.

This chain joins TRBV5-1 and TRBJ1-6; 8 positions match TRBD1. The CDR3 covers 14 residues. Germline V lookup: CDR1 SGHRS, CDR2 YFSETQ. V trimming: 3 bases; J trimming: 7 bases; junction bases outside the gene matches: 3. The CDR3 nucleotides read TGCGCCAGCAGCTCCGGACAGGGAAATTCACCCCTCCACTTT. Translation: CASSSGQGNSPLHF.

Only a few counts were recorded for this clone. The chain is built from TRBV2 and TRBJ1-3; 8 bases match TRBD1. Per germline, CDR1 SNHLY and CDR2 FYNNEI. The CDR3 has 15 residues. J gave up 0 bases and V 7 bases, and 5 bases lay outside the gene matches. For the CDR3, the DNA is TGTGCCAGCACACTGACAGGGGACTCTGGAAACACCATATATTTT. Its protein product is CASTLTGDSGNTIYF.

This chain uses TRBV28 with TRBJ2-1, with D hard to call. CDR1 and CDR2 (germline): MDHEN, SYDVKM. There are 11 residues in the CDR3. Trimming removed 5 bases at V and 3 bases at J, with 2 bases between. The CDR3 region is CASSLYNEQFF. The CDR3 bases are TGTGCCAGCAGTCTCTACAATGAGCAGTTCTTC.